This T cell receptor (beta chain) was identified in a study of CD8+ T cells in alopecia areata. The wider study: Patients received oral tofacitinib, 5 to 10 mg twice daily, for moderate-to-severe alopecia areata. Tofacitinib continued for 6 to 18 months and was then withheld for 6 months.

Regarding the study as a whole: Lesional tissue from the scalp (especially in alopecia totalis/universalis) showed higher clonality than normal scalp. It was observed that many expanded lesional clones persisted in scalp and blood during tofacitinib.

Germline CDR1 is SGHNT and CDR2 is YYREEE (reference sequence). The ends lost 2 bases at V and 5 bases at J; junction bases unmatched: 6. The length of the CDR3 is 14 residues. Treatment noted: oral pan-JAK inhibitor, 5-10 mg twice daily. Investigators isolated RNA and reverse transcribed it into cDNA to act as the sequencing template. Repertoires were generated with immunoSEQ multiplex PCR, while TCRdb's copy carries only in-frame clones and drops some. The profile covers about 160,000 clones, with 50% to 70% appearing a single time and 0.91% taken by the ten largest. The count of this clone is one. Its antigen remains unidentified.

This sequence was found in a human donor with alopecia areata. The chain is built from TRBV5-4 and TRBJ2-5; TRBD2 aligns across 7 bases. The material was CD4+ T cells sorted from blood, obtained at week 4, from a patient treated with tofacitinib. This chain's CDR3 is CASSFPGRGETQYF. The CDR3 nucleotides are TGTGCCAGCAGCTTTCCAGGGAGGGGTGAGACCCAGTACTTC. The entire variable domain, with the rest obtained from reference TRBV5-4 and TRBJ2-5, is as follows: ETGVTQSPTHLIKTRGQQVTLRCSSQSGHNTVSWYQQALGQGPQFIFQYYREEENGRGNFPPRFSGLQFPNYSSELNVNALELDDSALYLCASSFPGRGETQYFGPGTRLLVL.